This paragraph reports one T cell receptor (beta chain). This sample is drawn from a study of control samples from healthy donors and cancer patients. Clones were read by immunoSEQ multiplex PCR, and TCRdb kept only the in-frame ones, dropping some. Among tens of thousands of clones, around 91% were seen once, and the ten largest hold roughly 6.7%. The sequenced sample consisted of blood. The TCR originated in a man over 45 in good health.

The CDR3 region is CASSPKNGVRASTDTQYF. CDR3 in DNA: TGTGCCAGCAGCCCCAAGAATGGAGTTAGGGCTAGCACAGATACGCAGTATTTT. The rearrangement uses TRBV3-1 (or the pseudogene TRBV3-2) and TRBJ2-3; D unclear. The CDR3 is 18 amino acids. V dropped 4 bases and J dropped 0 bases, with 20 bases sitting between them. Germline V CDR1 and CDR2: LGHDT, YNNKEL (reference sequence).